Below, 26 T cell receptor beta chains from the same sample are listed, as sequenced in a study. TCRdb analysed the RT-PCR reads with MiXCR anew, one entry per CDR3 protein. The sample lists 650,000 to 800,000 distinct CDR3 sequences; approximately 14% were seen once. The sequencing input was memory CD4+ T cells from blood. The source is a female donor in good health, serving as a healthy control.

This sequence joins TRBV18 and TRBJ2-1, with TRBD2 matching over 8 bases. This CDR3 has 14 amino acids. Germline V gene data show CDR1 as KGHSH and CDR2 as LQKENI. The V gene end was trimmed by 3 bases and the J gene end by 7 bases; junction bases not matched to a gene: 5. This CDR3 reads CASSPGLEGNEQFF. CDR3 DNA: TGTGCCAGCTCACCGGGACTAGAGGGGAATGAGCAGTTCTTC.

Only a few counts were recorded for this clonotype. The V gene is TRBV6-1, the J gene TRBJ1-2, with TRBD1 identical over 7 bases. The CDR3 has 13 residues. J gave up 8 bases and V 6 bases, and 9 bases lay outside the gene matches. The germline CDR1 and CDR2 sequences are MNHNS and SASEGT. In nucleotides, the CDR3 is TGTGCCAGCAGAATTGACAGGGTACAAGGCTACACCTTC. As protein: CASRIDRVQGYTF.

The J gene is TRBJ2-2, the V gene TRBV4-2; D possibly corresponds to TRBD2 (5 bases). Germline CDR1 LGHNA, CDR2 YNFKEQ. V was clipped by 4 bases and J by 4 bases, with 13 bases between them. The CDR3 totals 15 residues. The CDR3 reads CASSPAGGGTGELFF. The CDR3 DNA sequence: TGTGCCAGCAGCCCGGCAGGTGGAGGCACCGGGGAGCTGTTTTTT.

This chain links TRBV12-3 or TRBV12-4 with TRBJ2-7, with TRBD1 matching over 9 bases. This CDR3 has 14 residues. The V gene end was trimmed by 2 bases and the J gene end by 9 bases; junction bases not matched to a gene: 8. The CDR3 DNA follows: TGTGCCAGCAGTTTAACGGGCGTGGGACAGGGGCAGTACTTC. Encoded protein: CASSLTGVGQGQYF.

This clonotype was found many times. The J gene is TRBJ2-3, the V gene TRBV12-3 or TRBV12-4, with TRBD2 matching 9 bases. V was clipped by 4 bases and J by 4 bases; unmatched bases: 9. The CDR3 is 16 residues long. This CDR3 is CASSSTGLAPADTQYF. CDR3 DNA sequence: TGTGCCAGCAGTTCCACGGGACTAGCCCCGGCAGATACGCAGTATTTT.

This clonotype was seen ten or more times. The chain carries TRBV12-3 or TRBV12-4 and TRBJ2-3, with 12 bases fitting TRBD2. The CDR3 spans 15 residues. V was clipped by 6 bases and J by 4 bases; unmatched bases: 5. The CDR3 loop is CASSRTSGNSDTQYF. The CDR3 DNA follows: TGTGCCAGCAGCCGGACTAGCGGGAATTCAGATACGCAGTATTTT.

This clonotype has only a few counts. The J gene is TRBJ1-1, the V gene TRBV4-3, with D perhaps matching TRBD1 (6 bases). The V and J ends lost 6 bases and 0 bases respectively, with 17 bases between them. Germline-derived CDR1 and CDR2 are LGHNA and YSLEER. This CDR3 is built from 16 residues. In DNA, the CDR3 is TGCGCCAGCAGGCGGAGGGGGGCAGACATGAACACTGAAGCTTTCTTT. It yields the protein CASRRRGADMNTEAFF.

The chain uses TRBV20-1 and TRBJ1-1; D is unclear. CDR1 and CDR2 (germline): DFQATT, SNEGSKA (reference sequence). The CDR3 is 14 residues long. V dropped 2 bases and J dropped 2 bases, with 12 bases sitting between them. The DNA for the CDR3 is TGCAGTGCTAGATCTCGGTCAGTTAACACTGAAGCTTTCTTT. As protein: CSARSRSVNTEAFF.

This clonotype has a handful of counts. The V and J genes are TRBV28 and TRBJ1-2; weak D call: TRBD1 (5 bases). The CDR3 totals 14 residues. V was cut by 6 bases and J by 3 bases, with 14 bases left in between. Germline CDR1 is MDHEN and CDR2 is SYDVKM. The CDR3 DNA is TGTGCCAGCAGCCTCATGGGCAGGGACTATGGCTACACCTTC. It yields the protein CASSLMGRDYGYTF.

This clonotype was recorded a few times. The gene calls are TRBV9 and TRBJ2-5; possibly TRBD1 or TRBD2 for D (6 bases each). This CDR3 spans 16 amino acids. Germline V lookup: CDR1 SGDLS, CDR2 YYNGEE. Between the trimmed V and J ends, which lost 3 bases and 0 bases, there was a span of 15 bases. The CDR3 here is CASSAGAFMYQETQYF. CDR3 DNA: TGTGCCAGCAGCGCGGGGGCTTTTATGTACCAAGAGACCCAGTACTTC.

V usage is TRBV7-2 and J usage is TRBJ1-2; 7 positions agree with TRBD1. In germline, CDR1 is SGHTA, CDR2 FQGNSA. The junction had 4 bases not matched to a gene; V was cut back by 4 bases and J by 2 bases. The CDR3 loop spans 14 amino acids. The CDR3 DNA reads TGTGCCAGCAGCTCAGGGGGGGGGAACTATGGCTACACCTTC. The encoded protein is CASSSGGGNYGYTF.

The chain has TRBV7-2 and TRBJ2-1, with 10 bases matching TRBD1. J was trimmed by 4 bases and V by 5 bases; bases with no gene match: 8. Germline V lookup: CDR1 SGHTA, CDR2 FQGNSA. The CDR3 is made up of 16 amino acids. In DNA form, the CDR3 reads TGTGCCAGCAGCCCCACCGGGACAGGGGTTTACAATGAGCAGTTCTTC. It is translated as CASSPTGTGVYNEQFF.

This clonotype occurred a few times. The V call is TRBV4-1, the J call TRBJ2-3, with 9 bases fitting TRBD2. Trimming took 0 bases from V and 5 from J; bases not matched to a gene: 6. The CDR3 length is 16 residues. CDR1 and CDR2 from the germline V gene are MGHRA and YSYEKL. CDR3 DNA: TGCGCCAGCAGCCAAGAGAAGGGACTAGCAGGAGATACGCAGTATTTT. Translation gives CASSQEKGLAGDTQYF.

This clonotype was counted between two and nine times. The chain is built from TRBV24-1 and TRBJ2-1; tentative D call: TRBD2 (6 bases). CDR1 is KGHDR, CDR2 SFDVKD, per germline. V was trimmed by 3 bases and J by 5 bases, leaving 13 bases between them. CDR3 length: 15 residues. The CDR3 DNA sequence: TGTGCCACCAGTGATCCCCTGGCTAGCGACAATGAGCAGTTCTTC. Protein product: CATSDPLASDNEQFF.

The chain uses TRBV4-2 and TRBJ2-1; D unclear. Deletions cut 1 base from V and 3 bases from J, with 13 bases between. The CDR3 extends over 16 amino acids. Germline V CDR1 and CDR2: LGHNA, YNFKEQ. CDR3 nucleotides: TGTGCCAGCAGCCAAGTTTCGGATTCCCTCTACAATGAGCAGTTCTTC. It codes for CASSQVSDSLYNEQFF.

The gene calls are TRBV20-1 and TRBJ2-1; TRBD2 is a possible D gene (6 bases). Germline V gene data show CDR1 as DFQATT and CDR2 as SNEGSKA (reference sequence). V shed 5 bases and J shed 1 base, with 12 bases lying between them. The CDR3 has 14 residues. Written as DNA, the CDR3 is TGCAGTGCTCCGAGCCGGGGGTCCTACAATGAGCAGTTCTTC. Translation gives CSAPSRGSYNEQFF.

The table lists this clonotype with a few counts. The chain employs TRBV7-2 and TRBJ1-2; 7 bases agree with TRBD1. The CDR3 loop spans 15 amino acids. The ends lost 4 bases at V and 5 bases at J; junction bases unmatched: 10. CDR1 is SGHTA and CDR2 is FQGNSA in the germline V gene. This CDR3 reads CASSYQGVGGYGYTF. DNA of the CDR3: TGTGCCAGCAGCTACCAGGGGGTCGGCGGATATGGCTACACCTTC. The whole variable domain, remainder taken from reference TRBV7-2 and TRBJ1-2, is GAGVSQSPSNKVTEKGKDVELRCDPISGHTALYWYRQSLGQGLEFLIYFQGNSAPDKSGLPSDRFSAERTGGSVSTLTIQRTQQEDSAVYLCASSYQGVGGYGYTFGSGTRLTVV.

In this sample, this clonotype turned up a few times. Here the CDR3 DNA reads TGCGCCAGCAGCCCAGGGGGGGTCGGGAGGTCCACAGATACGCAGTATTTT. Amino acids: CASSPGGVGRSTDTQYF. J is TRBJ2-3 and V is TRBV4-3; TRBD1 or TRBD2 may be the D gene (7 bases each). Looked up from germline, CDR1 is LGHNA and CDR2 is YSLEER. The CDR3 covers 17 residues. V lost 4 bases to trimming and J lost 2 bases, with 19 bases between them.

This clonotype was seen only a few times. This rearrangement joins TRBV20-1 to TRBJ2-7; D is ambiguous. In germline, CDR1 is DFQATT, CDR2 SNEGSKA (reference sequence). V was pared by 4 bases and J by 7 bases, with 20 bases between. The CDR3 contains 14 residues. CDR3 in DNA: TGCAGTGCTAAGGACCTAGGAAACCTGGGGGAGCAGTACTTC. It translates to CSAKDLGNLGEQYF.

Only a few counts were recorded for this clonotype. The CDR3 is CASSYKTGATNEKLFF. DNA for the CDR3: TGCGCCAGCAGCTATAAAACAGGGGCAACTAATGAAAAACTGTTTTTT. The genes are TRBV5-1 and TRBJ1-4, with TRBD1 matching 7 bases. Germline V gives CDR1 SGHRS, CDR2 YFSETQ. CDR3 length: 16 residues. The trim removed 3 bases at V and 0 bases at J, leaving 5 bases unmatched.

The chain combines TRBV5-1 with TRBJ2-3; either TRBD1 or TRBD2 may fit D (5 bases each). Germline CDR1 SGHRS, CDR2 YFSETQ. V shed 3 bases and J shed 4 bases, with 12 bases lying between them. The CDR3 runs 14 residues. CDR3 bases: TGCGCCAGCAGCTCGGGACCCTCCCCAGATACGCAGTATTTT. Amino acids: CASSSGPSPDTQYF.

The chain links TRBV15 to TRBJ2-2, with 10 positions matching TRBD2. Germline CDR1 and CDR2: LNHNV and YYDKDF (reference sequence). V trimming: 3 bases; J trimming: 8 bases; junction bases outside the gene matches: 9. The CDR3 runs 16 residues. The CDR3 coding sequence is TGTGCCACCAGCAGCCCTCTAGCGGGAGTTCGAGGGGAGCTGTTTTTT. It encodes CATSSPLAGVRGELFF. Together with reference TRBV15 and TRBJ2-2, the CDR3 gives the full variable domain: DAMVIQNPRYQVTQFGKPVTLSCSQTLNHNVMYWYQQKSSQAPKLLFHYYDKDFNNEADTPDNFQSRRPNTSFCFLDIRSPGLGDTAMYLCATSSPLAGVRGELFFGEGSRLTVL.

The V call is TRBV6-1, the J call TRBJ2-7, with D maybe TRBD1 (6 bases). Germline CDR1 MNHNS, CDR2 SASEGT. Trimming cost V 0 bases and J 4 bases, with 13 bases left between them. This CDR3 region has 15 residues. CDR3 sequence reads: CASSEAPTGEYEQYF. The CDR3 DNA reads TGTGCCAGCAGTGAAGCGCCGACAGGAGAATACGAGCAGTACTTC.

This rearrangement joins TRBV4-3 to TRBJ1-1; D might be TRBD1 (5 bases). The V and J ends lost 4 bases and 8 bases respectively, with 11 bases between them. The CDR3 spans 12 residues. Germline values: CDR1 LGHNA, CDR2 YSLEER. The CDR3 protein is CASSPEEGEAFF. The CDR3, as DNA: TGCGCCAGCAGCCCGGAGGAGGGGGAAGCTTTCTTT.

The V gene is TRBV7-3, the J gene TRBJ2-2; D gene unclear. CDR1 SGHTA and CDR2 FQGTGA come from the germline V gene. V was trimmed by 5 bases and J by 0 bases, leaving 7 bases between them. CDR3 length: 14 residues. This CDR3 reads CASSPVANTGELFF. CDR3 DNA: TGTGCCAGCAGCCCGGTAGCGAACACCGGGGAGCTGTTTTTT.

A few counts support this clonotype. One junction end does not reproduce the germline sequence, and a read error may be involved. This chain joins TRBV24-1 and TRBJ2-4; D ambiguous. There are 11 residues in the CDR3. In germline, CDR1 is KGHDR, CDR2 SFDVKD. CDR3 DNA: TGTGCCACCATGGGTCCGATAACCTCCTTCTTC. Protein: CATMGPITSFF.